The next 17 T cell receptor beta chains were all read from a single sample in a study of CXCR3-negative and CXCR3-positive naive CD8 T cells. With UMI labels, 5' RACE was used to prepare the TRB cDNA libraries. TCRdb reworked the 5' RACE reads into one entry per CDR3 protein, no DNA. Its listing shows 5,500 to 7,000 distinct CDR3 sequences. The sample taken for sequencing was naive CXCR3- CD8+ T cells from blood. Noted subset: CD45RO-CCR7+CD27+CD95- naive CD8+ T cells lacking CXCR3 (TNR3-). The source is a human donor in good health. Some clones in this sample may be carry-over from other donors' samples.

This clonotype registers medium-sized (0.01 to 0.1%) by frequency. The chain uses TRBV7-9 and TRBJ2-5; the TRBD1 assignment by TCRdb is unverifiable without DNA. This CDR3 region has 17 residues. From germline, CDR1 is SEHNR and CDR2 FQNEAQ (reference sequence). CDR3: CASSPRSGQGAVETQYF.

The chain's CDR3 is CASSLNRGDNEQFF. This chain connects TRBV12-3 or TRBV12-4 to TRBJ2-1; checking the TCRdb D call of TRBD1 is not possible without DNA. There are 14 residues in the CDR3.

Frequency places this clonotype as medium-sized. The rearrangement uses TRBV20-1 and TRBJ1-5. This CDR3 spans 14 amino acids. Per the germline V gene, CDR1 is DFQATT and CDR2 is SNEGSKA (reference sequence). The CDR3 is CSARDWEDNQPQHF.

The V gene is TRBV29-1, the J gene TRBJ2-7; the TRBD1 assignment by TCRdb is unverifiable without DNA. The CDR3 loop spans 12 amino acids. Per germline, CDR1 SQVTM and CDR2 ANQGSEA. CDR3: CSVGQGIYEQYF.

J is TRBJ1-5 and V is TRBV12-3 or TRBV12-4; TCRdb's D gene call, TRBD1, goes unchecked for lack of DNA. This CDR3 region has 13 residues. CDR3 loop: CASSPGYNQPQHF.

The chain uses TRBV7-2 and TRBJ2-4; the D call of TRBD2 rests on TCRdb alone, since no DNA is present to check it. CDR3 length: 15 amino acids. The V gene's germline CDR1 is SGHTA and CDR2 FQGNSA. CDR3: CASRSEAGDEGIQYF.

This clonotype is deemed medium-sized by its frequency. The chain combines TRBV5-1 with TRBJ2-7; as DNA is missing, the TRBD1 call by TCRdb cannot be tested. Per germline, CDR1 SGHRS and CDR2 YFSETQ. The CDR3 totals 14 residues. CDR3: CASSTGTGSYEQYF.

Measured by frequency, this clonotype is medium-sized (0.01 to 0.1%). The J gene is TRBJ1-1, the V gene TRBV20-1; TCRdb outputs TRBD1, but without DNA this stays unchecked. The CDR3 has 13 residues. The germline V gene encodes CDR1 DFQATT and CDR2 SNEGSKA (reference sequence). CDR3 residues: CSARSRGFPEAFF.

The chain uses TRBV7-9 and TRBJ1-1. The CDR3 sequence is 15 residues long. The V gene's germline CDR1 is SEHNR and CDR2 FQNEAQ (reference sequence). CDR3 residues: CASSLVDGPNTEAFF.

The chain combines TRBV25-1 with TRBJ2-5; without DNA, the TCRdb call of TRBD2 cannot be checked. The CDR3 contains 12 residues. Per the germline V gene, CDR1 is MGHDK and CDR2 is SYGVNS. The CDR3 reads CASSGGGETQYF.

The CDR3 sequence: CASSLSSSSTDTQYF. The V gene is TRBV7-3, the J gene TRBJ2-3; TCRdb calls TRBD2, which cannot be checked without DNA. Germline V gene sequence: CDR1 SGHTA, CDR2 FQGTGA. CDR3 length equals 15 residues.

By frequency, this clonotype is medium-sized. The rearrangement uses TRBV14 and TRBJ2-7; TCRdb designates TRBD2, a call that cannot be tested without DNA. The germline CDR1 and CDR2 sequences are SGHDN and FVKESK. The CDR3 totals 16 residues. CDR3 region: CASSQGPPALTYEQYF.

This chain uses TRBV10-3 with TRBJ2-7; there is no DNA to check the TCRdb D call of TRBD2. The CDR3 runs to 14 residues. Germline V gene lookup returns CDR1 ENHRY and CDR2 SYGVKD. The CDR3 sequence: CAISEDGSRDEQYF.

The chain joins TRBV29-1 to TRBJ2-5; TCRdb lists TRBD1, though no DNA is available to test this call. The CDR3 extends over 12 amino acids. The germline V gene encodes CDR1 SQVTM and CDR2 ANQGSEA. The CDR3 loop reads CNPGQWRETQYF.

This chain links TRBV29-1 with TRBJ2-5; the TCRdb D gene call, TRBD1, has no DNA to confirm it. Per germline, CDR1 SQVTM and CDR2 ANQGSEA. The CDR3 length is 15 residues. The CDR3 protein is CSVVLVGDERETQYF.

The rearrangement joins TRBV18 to TRBJ2-7. Germline CDR1 reads KGHSH; CDR2 reads LQKENI. The CDR3 is 15 residues long. CDR3 loop: CASSTDPTVDYEQYF.

The chain is built from TRBV29-1 and TRBJ2-7; TCRdb designates TRBD2, a call that cannot be tested without DNA. This CDR3 spans 14 amino acids. In germline, CDR1 is SQVTM, CDR2 ANQGSEA. Here the CDR3 reads CSASGLAGVSEQYF.